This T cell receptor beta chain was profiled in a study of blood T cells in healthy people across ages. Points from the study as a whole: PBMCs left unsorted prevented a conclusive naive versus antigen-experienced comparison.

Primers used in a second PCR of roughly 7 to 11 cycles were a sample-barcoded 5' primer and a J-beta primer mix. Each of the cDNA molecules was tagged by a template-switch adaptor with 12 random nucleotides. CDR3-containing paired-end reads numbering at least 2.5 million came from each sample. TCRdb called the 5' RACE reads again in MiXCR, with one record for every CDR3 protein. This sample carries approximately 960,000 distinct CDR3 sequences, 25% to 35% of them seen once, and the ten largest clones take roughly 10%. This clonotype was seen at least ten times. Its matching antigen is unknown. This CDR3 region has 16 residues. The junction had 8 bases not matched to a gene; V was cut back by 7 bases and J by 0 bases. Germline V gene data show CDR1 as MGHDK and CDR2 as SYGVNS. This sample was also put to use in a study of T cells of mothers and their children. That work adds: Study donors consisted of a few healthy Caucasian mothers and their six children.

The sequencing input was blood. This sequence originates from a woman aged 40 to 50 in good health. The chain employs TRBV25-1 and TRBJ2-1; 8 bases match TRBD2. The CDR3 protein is CASTRRAGASYNEQFF. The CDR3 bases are TGTGCCAGCACCAGAAGAGCGGGGGCCTCCTACAATGAGCAGTTCTTC.